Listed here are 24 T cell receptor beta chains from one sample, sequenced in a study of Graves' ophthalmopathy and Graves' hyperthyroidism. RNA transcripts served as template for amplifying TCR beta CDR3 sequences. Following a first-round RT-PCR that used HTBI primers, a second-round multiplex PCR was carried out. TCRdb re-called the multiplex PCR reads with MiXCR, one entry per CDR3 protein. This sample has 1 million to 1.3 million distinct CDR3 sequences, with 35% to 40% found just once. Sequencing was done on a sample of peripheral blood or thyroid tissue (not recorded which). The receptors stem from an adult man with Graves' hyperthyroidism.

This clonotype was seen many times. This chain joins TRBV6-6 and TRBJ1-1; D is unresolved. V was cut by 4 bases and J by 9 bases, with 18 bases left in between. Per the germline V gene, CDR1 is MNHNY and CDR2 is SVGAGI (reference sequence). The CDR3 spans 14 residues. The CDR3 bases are TGTGCCAGCAGTTCCACCCGCGAGGAAGGGAAAGCTTTCTTT. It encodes CASSSTREEGKAFF.

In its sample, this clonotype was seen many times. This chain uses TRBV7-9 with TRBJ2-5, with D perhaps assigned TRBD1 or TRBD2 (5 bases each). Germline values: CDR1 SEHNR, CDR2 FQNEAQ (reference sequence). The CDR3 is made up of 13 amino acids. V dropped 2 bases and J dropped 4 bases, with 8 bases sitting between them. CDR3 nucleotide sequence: TGTGCCAGCAGCTTATTGAGGGGAGAGACCCAGTACTTC. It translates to CASSLLRGETQYF.

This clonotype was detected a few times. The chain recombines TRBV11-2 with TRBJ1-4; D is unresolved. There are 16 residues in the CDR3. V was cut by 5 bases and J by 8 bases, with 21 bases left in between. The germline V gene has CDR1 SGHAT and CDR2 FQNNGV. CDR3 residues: CASSLALGGSQEKLFF. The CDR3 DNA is TGTGCCAGCAGCCTAGCCCTGGGCGGGTCGCAAGAAAAACTGTTTTTT.

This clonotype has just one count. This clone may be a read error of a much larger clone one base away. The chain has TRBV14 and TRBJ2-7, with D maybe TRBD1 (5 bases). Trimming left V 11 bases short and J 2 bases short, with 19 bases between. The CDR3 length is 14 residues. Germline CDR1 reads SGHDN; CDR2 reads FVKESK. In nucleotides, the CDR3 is TGTGCCGGCGTTTCATCGGACATTACCTACGAGCAGTACTTC. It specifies CAGVSSDITYEQYF.

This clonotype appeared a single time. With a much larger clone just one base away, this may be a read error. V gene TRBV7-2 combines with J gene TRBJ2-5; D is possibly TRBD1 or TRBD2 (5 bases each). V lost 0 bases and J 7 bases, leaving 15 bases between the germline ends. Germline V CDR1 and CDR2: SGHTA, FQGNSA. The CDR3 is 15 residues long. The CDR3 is CASSLALQARGTQYF. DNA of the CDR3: TGTGCCAGCAGCTTAGCGCTACAGGCTCGGGGGACCCAGTACTTC. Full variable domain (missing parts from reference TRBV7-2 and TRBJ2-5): GAGVSQSPSNKVTEKGKDVELRCDPISGHTALYWYRQSLGQGLEFLIYFQGNSAPDKSGLPSDRFSAERTGGSVSTLTIQRTQQEDSAVYLCASSLALQARGTQYFGPGTRLLVL.

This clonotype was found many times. As DNA, the CDR3 is TGTGCCAGCAGCCAAGTAGGCAGGGACGAAAAACTGTTTTTT. Translation gives CASSQVGRDEKLFF. V gene TRBV4-2 combines with J gene TRBJ1-4, with D possibly matching TRBD1 (5 bases). Germline V CDR1 and CDR2: LGHNA, YNFKEQ. Deletions cut 1 base from V and 8 bases from J, with 11 bases between. The CDR3 is made up of 14 amino acids.

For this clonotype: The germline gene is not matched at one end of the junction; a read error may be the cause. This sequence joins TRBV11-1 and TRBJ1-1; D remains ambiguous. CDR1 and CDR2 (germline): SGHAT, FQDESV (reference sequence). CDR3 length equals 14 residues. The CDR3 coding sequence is TGCGCCAGCAGCTTGAACGCGGAGAACACTGAAGCTTTCTTT. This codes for CASSLNAENTEAFF.

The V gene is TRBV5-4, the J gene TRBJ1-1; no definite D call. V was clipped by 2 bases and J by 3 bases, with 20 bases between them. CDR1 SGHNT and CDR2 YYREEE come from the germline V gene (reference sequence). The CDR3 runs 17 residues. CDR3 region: CASSFHDGLRRDTEAFF. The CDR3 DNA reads TGTGCCAGCAGCTTTCACGATGGACTCCGGAGGGACACTGAAGCTTTCTTT.

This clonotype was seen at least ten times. The CDR3 region is CASSDLLGETQYF. The CDR3 nucleotides are TGTGCCAGCAGTGATCTCTTAGGGGAGACCCAGTACTTC. This sequence joins TRBV2 and TRBJ2-5, with D uncertain. Germline V gene sequence: CDR1 SNHLY, CDR2 FYNNEI. V shed 3 bases and J shed 5 bases, with 10 bases lying between them. This CDR3 is 13 amino acids long.

CDR3 in amino acids: CASSQEGTPRWTQYF. CDR3 in DNA: TGTGCCAGCAGCCAAGAGGGGACGCCCCGGTGGACCCAGTACTTC. V usage is TRBV14 and J usage is TRBJ2-5; D assignment may be TRBD1 or TRBD2 (5 bases each). The CDR3 length is 15 residues. The V gene lost 0 bases and the J gene lost 7 bases, with 15 bases spanning the gap. CDR1 is SGHDN, CDR2 FVKESK, per germline.

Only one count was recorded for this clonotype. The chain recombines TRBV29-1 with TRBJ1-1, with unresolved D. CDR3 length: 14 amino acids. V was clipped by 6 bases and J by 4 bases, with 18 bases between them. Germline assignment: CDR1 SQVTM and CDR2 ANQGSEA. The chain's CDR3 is CSVGPSGMSTEAFF. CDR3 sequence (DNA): TGCAGCGTCGGGCCTAGCGGGATGTCCACTGAAGCTTTCTTT. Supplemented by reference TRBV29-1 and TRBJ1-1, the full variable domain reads SAVISQKPSRDICQRGTSLTIQCQVDSQVTMMFWYRQQPGQSLTLIATANQGSEATYESGFVIDKFPISRPNLTFSTLTVSNMSPEDSSIYLCSVGPSGMSTEAFFGQGTRLTVV.

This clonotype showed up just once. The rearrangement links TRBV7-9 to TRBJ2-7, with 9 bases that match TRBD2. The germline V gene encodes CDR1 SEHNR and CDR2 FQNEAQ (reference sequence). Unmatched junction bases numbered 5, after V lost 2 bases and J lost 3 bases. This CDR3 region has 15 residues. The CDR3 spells CASSLLAGKGYEQYF. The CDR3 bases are TGTGCCAGCAGCTTACTAGCGGGGAAGGGCTACGAGCAGTACTTC.

This CDR3 is CASSLEESPGELFF. The CDR3 DNA is TGTGCCAGCAGCTTAGAGGAGTCGCCCGGGGAGCTGTTTTTT. V usage is TRBV7-9 and J usage is TRBJ2-2, with D unresolved. V was trimmed by 1 base and J by 6 bases, leaving 9 bases between them. This CDR3 is 14 amino acids long. CDR1 and CDR2 (germline): SEHNR, FQNEAQ (reference sequence).

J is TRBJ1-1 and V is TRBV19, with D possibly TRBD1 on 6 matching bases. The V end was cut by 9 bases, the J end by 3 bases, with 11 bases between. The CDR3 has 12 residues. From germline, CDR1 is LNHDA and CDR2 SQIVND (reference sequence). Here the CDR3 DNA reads TGTGCCAGCAGGGACACACACACTGAAGCTTTCTTT. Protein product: CASRDTHTEAFF.

The DNA for the CDR3 is TGTGCCAGCAGTGAATCTGGAGGGAGTTTCTTCCGTGAGCAGTTCTTC. This codes for CASSESGGSFFREQFF. The genes are TRBV12-3 or TRBV12-4 and TRBJ2-1, with a possible D match to TRBD2 (6 bases). Trimming removed 5 bases at V and 9 bases at J, with 23 bases between. The CDR3 extends over 16 amino acids.

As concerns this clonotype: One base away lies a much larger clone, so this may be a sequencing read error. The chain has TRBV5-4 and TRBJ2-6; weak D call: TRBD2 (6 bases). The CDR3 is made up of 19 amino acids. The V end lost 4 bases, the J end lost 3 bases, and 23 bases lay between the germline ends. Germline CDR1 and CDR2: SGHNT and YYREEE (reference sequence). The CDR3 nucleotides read TGTGCCAGCAGCGTTGGCCTCCTGGCGGGGCGCATTGGGGCCAACGTCCTGACTTTC. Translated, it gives CASSVGLLAGRIGANVLTF.

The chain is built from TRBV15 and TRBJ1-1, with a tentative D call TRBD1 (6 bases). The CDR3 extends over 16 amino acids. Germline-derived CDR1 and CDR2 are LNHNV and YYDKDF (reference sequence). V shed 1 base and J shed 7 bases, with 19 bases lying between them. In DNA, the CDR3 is TGTGCCACCAGCAGAGCGGAATACAGGGCAATGGATGAAGCTTTCTTT. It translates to CATSRAEYRAMDEAFF.

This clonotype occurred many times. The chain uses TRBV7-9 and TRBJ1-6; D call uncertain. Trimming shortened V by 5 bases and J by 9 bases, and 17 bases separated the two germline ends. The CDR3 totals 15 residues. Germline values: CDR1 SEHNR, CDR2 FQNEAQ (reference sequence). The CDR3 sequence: CASSLRTLEASPLHF. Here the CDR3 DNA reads TGTGCCAGCAGCCTAAGGACCTTAGAGGCTTCACCCCTCCACTTT. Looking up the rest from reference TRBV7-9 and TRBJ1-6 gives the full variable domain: DTGVSQNPRHKITKRGQNVTFRCDPISEHNRLYWYRQTLGQGPEFLTYFQNEAQLEKSRLLSDRFSAERPKGSFSTLEIQRTEQGDSAMYLCASSLRTLEASPLHFGNGTRLTVT.

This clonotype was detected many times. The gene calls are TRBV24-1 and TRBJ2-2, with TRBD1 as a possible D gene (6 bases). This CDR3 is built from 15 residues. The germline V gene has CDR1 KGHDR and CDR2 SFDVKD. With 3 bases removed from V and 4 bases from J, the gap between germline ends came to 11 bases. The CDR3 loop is CATSDLQGTTGELFF. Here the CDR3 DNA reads TGTGCCACCAGTGATCTCCAGGGGACCACCGGGGAGCTGTTTTTT.

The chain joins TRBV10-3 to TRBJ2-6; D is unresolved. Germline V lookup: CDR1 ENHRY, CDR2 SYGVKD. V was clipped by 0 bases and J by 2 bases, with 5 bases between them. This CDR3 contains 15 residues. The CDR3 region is CAISESGAGANVLTF. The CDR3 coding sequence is TGTGCCATCAGTGAGTCTGGGGCTGGGGCCAACGTCCTGACTTTC.

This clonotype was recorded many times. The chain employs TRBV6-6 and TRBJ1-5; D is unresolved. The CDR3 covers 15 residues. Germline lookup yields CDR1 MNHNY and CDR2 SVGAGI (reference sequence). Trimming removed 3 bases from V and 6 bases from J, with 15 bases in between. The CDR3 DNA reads TGTGCCAGCAGTTATTTAGGGCCAACTCGTCAGCCCCAGCATTTT. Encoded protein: CASSYLGPTRQPQHF.

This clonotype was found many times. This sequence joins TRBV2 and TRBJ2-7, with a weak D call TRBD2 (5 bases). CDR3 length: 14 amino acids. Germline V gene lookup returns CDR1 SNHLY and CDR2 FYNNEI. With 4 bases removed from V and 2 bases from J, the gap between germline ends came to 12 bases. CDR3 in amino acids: CASSVGSAAYEQYF. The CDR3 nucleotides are TGTGCCAGCAGTGTAGGTAGCGCCGCCTACGAGCAGTACTTC.

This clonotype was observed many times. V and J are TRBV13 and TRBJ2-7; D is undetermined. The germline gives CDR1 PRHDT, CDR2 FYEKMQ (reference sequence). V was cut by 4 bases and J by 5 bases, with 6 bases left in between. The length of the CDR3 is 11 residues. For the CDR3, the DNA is TGTGCCAGCAGCTATCGAGACGAGCAGTACTTC. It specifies CASSYRDEQYF.

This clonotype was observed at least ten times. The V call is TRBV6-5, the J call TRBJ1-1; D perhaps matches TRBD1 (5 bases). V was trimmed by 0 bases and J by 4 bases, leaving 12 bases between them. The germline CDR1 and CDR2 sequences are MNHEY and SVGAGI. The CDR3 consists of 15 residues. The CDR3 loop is CASSYSSTGSTEAFF. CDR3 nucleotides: TGTGCCAGCAGTTACTCGTCTACAGGATCCACTGAAGCTTTCTTT.